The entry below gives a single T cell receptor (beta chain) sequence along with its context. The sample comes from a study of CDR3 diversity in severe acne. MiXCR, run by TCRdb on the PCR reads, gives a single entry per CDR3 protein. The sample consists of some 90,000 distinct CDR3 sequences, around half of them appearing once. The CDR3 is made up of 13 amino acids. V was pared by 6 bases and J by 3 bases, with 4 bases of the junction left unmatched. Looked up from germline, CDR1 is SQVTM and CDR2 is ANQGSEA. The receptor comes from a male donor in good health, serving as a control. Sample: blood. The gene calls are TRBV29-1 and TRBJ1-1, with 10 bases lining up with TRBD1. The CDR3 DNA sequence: TGCAGCGTGGGACAGGGGTTTTACACTGAAGCTTTCTTT. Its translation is CSVGQGFYTEAFF. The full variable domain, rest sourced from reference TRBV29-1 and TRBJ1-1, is SAVISQKPSRDICQRGTSLTIQCQVDSQVTMMFWYRQQPGQSLTLIATANQGSEATYESGFVIDKFPISRPNLTFSTLTVSNMSPEDSSIYLCSVGQGFYTEAFFGQGTRLTVV.